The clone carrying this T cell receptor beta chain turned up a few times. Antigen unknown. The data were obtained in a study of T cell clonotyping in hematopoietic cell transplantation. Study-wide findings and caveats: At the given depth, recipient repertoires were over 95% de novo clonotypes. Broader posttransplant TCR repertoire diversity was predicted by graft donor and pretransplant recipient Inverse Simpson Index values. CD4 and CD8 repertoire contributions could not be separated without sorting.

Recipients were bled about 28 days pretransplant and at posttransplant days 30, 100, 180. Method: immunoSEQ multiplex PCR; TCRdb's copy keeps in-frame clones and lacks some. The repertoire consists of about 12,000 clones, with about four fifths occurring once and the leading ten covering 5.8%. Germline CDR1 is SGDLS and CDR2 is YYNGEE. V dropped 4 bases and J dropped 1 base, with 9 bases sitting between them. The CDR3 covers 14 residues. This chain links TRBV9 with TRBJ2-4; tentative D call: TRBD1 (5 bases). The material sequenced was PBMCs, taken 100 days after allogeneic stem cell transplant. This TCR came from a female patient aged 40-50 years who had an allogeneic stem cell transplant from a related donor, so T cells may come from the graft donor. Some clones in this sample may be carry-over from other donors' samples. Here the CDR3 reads CASSPKGAKNIQYF. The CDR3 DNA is TGTGCCAGCAGCCCCAAGGGGGCCAAAAACATTCAGTACTTC.